These 16 T cell receptor beta chains came from one sample sequenced in a study of cytomegalovirus exposure and HLA in healthy donors. The PCR used 60 Vbeta and 13 Jbeta primers. Method: immunoSEQ multiplex PCR; TCRdb's copy keeps in-frame clones and lacks some. The data contain fewer than 200,000 clones, approximately 80% of them singletons. The sequencing input was PBMCs. Receptors originate from a woman younger than 45 in good health and CMV-seronegative.

The chain recombines TRBV19 with TRBJ2-1; 8 bases align to TRBD2. In germline, CDR1 is LNHDA, CDR2 SQIVND (reference sequence). The J segment lost 3 bases and the V segment lost 4 bases, leaving 5 bases of the junction unmatched. This CDR3 is 15 amino acids long. CDR3 coding DNA: TGTGCCAGTAGTAACGGGCGGGGGGTCTACAATGAGCAGTTCTTC. Its translation is CASSNGRGVYNEQFF.

A single count supports this clone. The rearrangement uses TRBV19 and TRBJ2-3; tentative D call: TRBD2 (5 bases). Germline V lookup: CDR1 LNHDA, CDR2 SQIVND (reference sequence). The CDR3 has 16 amino acids. V was shortened by 3 bases and J by 3 bases, with 16 bases between the two germline ends. This chain's CDR3 is CASSILLFRETDTQYF. In DNA, the CDR3 is TGTGCCAGTAGTATTTTGCTTTTTAGGGAGACAGATACGCAGTATTTT.

The chain carries TRBV9 and TRBJ2-5; a possible D gene is TRBD2 (6 bases). CDR1 SGDLS and CDR2 YYNGEE come from the germline V gene. V lost 0 bases to trimming and J lost 3 bases, with 12 bases between them. This CDR3 spans 15 amino acids. In DNA, the CDR3 is TGTGCCAGCAGCGTAGCTGGGGGGATCAAAGAGACCCAGTACTTC. Translating gives CASSVAGGIKETQYF.

This rearrangement joins TRBV29-1 to TRBJ2-5; D gene ambiguous. Deletions cut 7 bases from V and 5 bases from J, with 20 bases between. Germline CDR1 is SQVTM and CDR2 is ANQGSEA. This CDR3 is built from 14 residues. The CDR3 is CSAAQRTFGETQYF. Written as DNA, the CDR3 is TGCAGCGCCGCTCAGCGTACCTTCGGGGAGACCCAGTACTTC.

This clone has only one observation. CDR3 protein: CAIKQGGRNTIYF. For the CDR3, the DNA is TGTGCCATCAAACAGGGGGGAAGAAACACCATATATTTT. This sequence joins TRBV13 and TRBJ1-3; 8 nucleotides align to TRBD1. Germline CDR1 and CDR2: PRHDT and FYEKMQ (reference sequence). The CDR3 has 13 amino acids. V lost 10 bases to trimming and J lost 5 bases; unmatched junction nucleotides: 7.

The V and J genes are TRBV7-9 and TRBJ2-7; TRBD1 aligns across 8 bases. Germline CDR1 SEHNR, CDR2 FQNEAQ (reference sequence). The CDR3 runs 14 residues. V lost 4 bases to trimming and J lost 2 bases; unmatched junction nucleotides: 4. The CDR3 sequence: CASSSQTGAYEQYF. Here the CDR3 DNA reads TGTGCCAGCAGCTCTCAGACAGGGGCCTACGAGCAGTACTTC. The whole variable domain, remainder taken from reference TRBV7-9 and TRBJ2-7, is DTGVSQNPRHKITKRGQNVTFRCDPISEHNRLYWYRQTLGQGPEFLTYFQNEAQLEKSRLLSDRFSAERPKGSFSTLEIQRTEQGDSAMYLCASSSQTGAYEQYFGPGTRLTVT.

The rearrangement uses TRBV4-1 and TRBJ2-7; 8 bases align to TRBD1. This CDR3 is 15 amino acids long. The V and J ends lost 3 bases and 3 bases, in that order; junction bases with no gene match: 7. Germline CDR1 reads MGHRA; CDR2 reads YSYEKL. The CDR3 nucleotides read TGCGCCAGCAGCCATTCCGGGACAGGTGACTACGAGCAGTACTTC. Translation: CASSHSGTGDYEQYF.

The chain has TRBV13 and TRBJ2-1, with 10 bases that match TRBD1. Germline V gene data show CDR1 as PRHDT and CDR2 as FYEKMQ (reference sequence). V lost 5 bases and J lost 9; bases outside the gene matches: 10. There are 15 residues in the CDR3. The CDR3 is CASSIGTGASPEQFF. CDR3 sequence (DNA): TGTGCCAGCAGCATCGGGACAGGGGCCTCGCCTGAGCAGTTCTTC. Based on the CDR3 plus reference TRBV13 and TRBJ2-1, the full variable domain is AAGVIQSPRHLIKEKRETATLKCYPIPRHDTVYWYQQGPGQDPQFLISFYEKMQSDKGSIPDRFSAQQFSDYHSELNMSSLELGDSALYFCASSIGTGASPEQFFGPGTRLTVL.

This chain uses TRBV5-4 with TRBJ1-1; the match to TRBD1 covers 10 bases. This CDR3 has 18 amino acids. With 3 bases clipped from V and 10 bases from J, the junction kept 21 bases outside the gene matches. The germline gives CDR1 SGHNT, CDR2 YYREEE (reference sequence). CDR3 sequence: CASSSINPLDRGDGGAFF. The CDR3 coding sequence is TGTGCCAGCAGCTCCATTAACCCGCTGGACAGGGGGGATGGAGGAGCTTTCTTT.

The chain employs TRBV19 and TRBJ1-1, with D hard to call. Per the germline V gene, CDR1 is LNHDA and CDR2 is SQIVND (reference sequence). Trimming stripped 3 bases from V and 5 bases from J, with 7 bases between. This CDR3 comprises 12 residues. The CDR3 protein is CASSIEGTEAFF. As DNA, the CDR3 is TGTGCCAGTAGTATTGAGGGTACTGAAGCTTTCTTT.

The chain has TRBV7-2 and TRBJ2-5; the D gene is possibly TRBD1 (6 bases). Per the germline V gene, CDR1 is SGHTA and CDR2 is FQGNSA. V was cut by 7 bases and J by 1 base, with 13 bases left in between. The length of the CDR3 is 14 residues. In DNA form, the CDR3 reads TGTGCCAGCACCCCACAGGGCAGCCAAGAGACCCAGTACTTC. Amino acid sequence: CASTPQGSQETQYF.

In its sample, this clone was seen once. The chain links TRBV10-3 to TRBJ2-3; TRBD2 matches at 8 bases. CDR1 is ENHRY and CDR2 is SYGVKD in the germline V gene. The CDR3 is made up of 15 amino acids. The trim removed 3 bases at V and 6 bases at J, leaving 8 bases unmatched. The CDR3 region has the DNA TGTGCCATCAGTGAACCGGGACTAGTGGGTGATACGCAGTATTTT. Its translation is CAISEPGLVGDTQYF.

The V and J genes are TRBV21-1 and TRBJ1-4; TRBD1, the table's D call, lacks a check against the DNA. TRBV21-1 constitutes a pseudogene. This CDR3 has 17 amino acids. The chain's CDR3 is CASSKADRGVSPEKLFF. The CDR3, as DNA: TGTGCCAGCAGCAAAGCGGACAGGGGGGTCTCTCCTGAAAAACTGTTTTTT.

V and J are TRBV10-3 and TRBJ1-3; 7 positions agree with TRBD1. Germline CDR1 ENHRY, CDR2 SYGVKD. Unmatched junction bases numbered 4, after V lost 4 bases and J lost 4 bases. The length of the CDR3 is 14 residues. The CDR3 is CAISGQGRGNTIYF. The CDR3 nucleotides read TGTGCCATCAGTGGACAGGGCCGCGGAAACACCATATATTTT.

V is TRBV27 and J is TRBJ2-1, with 11 bases identical to TRBD2. Germline values: CDR1 MNHEY, CDR2 SMNVEV (reference sequence). This CDR3 region has 15 residues. V lost 5 bases to trimming and J lost 3 bases; unmatched junction nucleotides: 3. The DNA for the CDR3 is TGTGCCAGCAGTATTACTAGCGGGGGCTACAATGAGCAGTTCTTC. Its protein product is CASSITSGGYNEQFF.

V gene TRBV28 combines with J gene TRBJ2-2; TRBD2 might be the D (6 bases). The CDR3 is 14 residues long. Germline CDR1 and CDR2: MDHEN and SYDVKM. Trimming pared 6 bases from V and 5 bases from J, leaving 13 bases between. The CDR3 loop is CASRSGTRTGELFF. The CDR3 region has the DNA TGTGCCAGCAGGTCCGGGACTCGAACCGGGGAGCTGTTTTTT.